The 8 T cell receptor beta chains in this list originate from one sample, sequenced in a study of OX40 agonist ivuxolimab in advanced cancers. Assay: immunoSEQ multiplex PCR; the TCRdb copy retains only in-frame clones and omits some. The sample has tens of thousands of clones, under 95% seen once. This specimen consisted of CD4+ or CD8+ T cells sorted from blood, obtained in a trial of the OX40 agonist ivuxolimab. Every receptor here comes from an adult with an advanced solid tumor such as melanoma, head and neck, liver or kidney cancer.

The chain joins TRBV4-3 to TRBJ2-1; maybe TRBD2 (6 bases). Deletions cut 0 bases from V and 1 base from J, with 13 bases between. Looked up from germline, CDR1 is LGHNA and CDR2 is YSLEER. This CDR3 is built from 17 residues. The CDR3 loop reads CASSQEEIGSSYNEQFF. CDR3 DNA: TGCGCCAGCAGCCAAGAAGAGATCGGGAGTTCCTACAATGAGCAGTTCTTC.

Here the CDR3 DNA reads TGCGCCAGCAGCCTATCCGGACAGGGGACCTACGAGCAGTACTTC. Its translation: CASSLSGQGTYEQYF. V is TRBV4-1 and J is TRBJ2-7, with TRBD1 matching 9 bases. CDR3 size: 15 residues. Germline CDR1 reads MGHRA; CDR2 reads YSYEKL. The J segment lost 2 bases and the V segment lost 4 bases, leaving 6 bases of the junction unmatched.

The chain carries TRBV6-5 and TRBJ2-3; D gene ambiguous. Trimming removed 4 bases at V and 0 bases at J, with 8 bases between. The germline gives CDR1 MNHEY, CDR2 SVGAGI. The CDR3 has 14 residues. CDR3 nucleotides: TGTGCCAGCAGTTCGAAAACTAGCACAGATACGCAGTATTTT. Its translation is CASSSKTSTDTQYF.

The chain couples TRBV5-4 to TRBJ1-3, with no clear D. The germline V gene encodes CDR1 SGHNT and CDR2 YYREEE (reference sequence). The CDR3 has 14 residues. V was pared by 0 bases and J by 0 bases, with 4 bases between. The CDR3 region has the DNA TGTGCCAGCAGCTTGGGGGCCTCTGGAAACACCATATATTTT. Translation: CASSLGASGNTIYF.

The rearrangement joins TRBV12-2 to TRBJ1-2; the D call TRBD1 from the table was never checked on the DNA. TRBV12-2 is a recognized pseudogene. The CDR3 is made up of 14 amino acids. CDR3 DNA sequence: TGTGCAAGTCGCTTAGCTGACAGGCTTTATGGCTACACCTTC. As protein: CASRLADRLYGYTF.

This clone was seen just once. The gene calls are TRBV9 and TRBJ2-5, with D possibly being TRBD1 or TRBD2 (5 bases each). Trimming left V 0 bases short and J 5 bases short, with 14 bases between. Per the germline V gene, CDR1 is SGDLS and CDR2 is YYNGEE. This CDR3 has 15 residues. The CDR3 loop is CASSVVRGAQETQYF. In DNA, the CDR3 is TGTGCCAGCAGCGTAGTCCGAGGGGCACAGGAGACCCAGTACTTC.

The CDR3 loop reads CASSTHRDRYTDTQYF. The DNA for the CDR3 is TGTGCCAGCAGCACCCACCGGGACAGGTACACAGATACGCAGTATTTT. The genes are TRBV13 and TRBJ2-3; 8 bases are shared with TRBD1. Looked up from germline, CDR1 is PRHDT and CDR2 is FYEKMQ (reference sequence). This CDR3 contains 16 residues. The V and J ends lost 5 bases and 2 bases, in that order; junction bases with no gene match: 9.

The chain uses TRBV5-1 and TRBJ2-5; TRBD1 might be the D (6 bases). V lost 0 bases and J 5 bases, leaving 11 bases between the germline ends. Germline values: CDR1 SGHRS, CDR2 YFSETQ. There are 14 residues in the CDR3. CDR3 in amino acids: CASSLVTGSETQYF. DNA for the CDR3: TGCGCCAGCAGCTTGGTGACAGGATCGGAGACCCAGTACTTC.